This T cell receptor beta chain is from a study of cytomegalovirus exposure and HLA in healthy donors. Turning to the study itself: Genetic ancestry analysis placed 81% of the roughly 400 donors that were genotyped in the Caucasian-associated cluster.

Findings of the study overall: Most observed TCR sequences were rare, whereas some public TCRs were detected in many donors.

The V segment lost 0 bases and the J segment 0 bases; nucleotides outside the gene matches: 5. The CDR3 has 16 residues. Germline lookup yields CDR1 SGDLS and CDR2 YYNGEE. 60 Vbeta and 13 Jbeta primers were used in PCR. TCRdb's table, derived via immunoSEQ multiplex PCR, lists solely in-frame clones and lacks some. Among about 200,000 clones listed, 79% were seen once. With respect to this clone: Its antigen is currently unknown.

Sequenced input: PBMCs. The receptor was isolated from a male donor in good health and CMV-seropositive. The chain uses TRBV9 and TRBJ1-1; TRBD1 matches at 7 bases. The CDR3 is CASSVEGGPMNTEAFF. The CDR3, as DNA: TGTGCCAGCAGCGTAGAAGGGGGCCCTATGAACACTGAAGCTTTCTTT.